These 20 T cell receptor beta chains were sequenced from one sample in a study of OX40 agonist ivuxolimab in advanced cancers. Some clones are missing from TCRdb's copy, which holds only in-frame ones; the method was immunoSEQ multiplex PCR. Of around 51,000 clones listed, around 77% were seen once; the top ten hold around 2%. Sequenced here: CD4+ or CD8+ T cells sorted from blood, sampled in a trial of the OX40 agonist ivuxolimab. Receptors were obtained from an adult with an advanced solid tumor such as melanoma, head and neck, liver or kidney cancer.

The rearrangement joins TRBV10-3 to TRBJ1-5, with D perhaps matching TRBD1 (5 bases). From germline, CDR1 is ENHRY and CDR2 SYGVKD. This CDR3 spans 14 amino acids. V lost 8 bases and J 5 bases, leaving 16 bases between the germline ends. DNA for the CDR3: TGTGCCATCGCGGGGGATAGAGGGGATCAGCCCCAGCATTTT. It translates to CAIAGDRGDQPQHF.

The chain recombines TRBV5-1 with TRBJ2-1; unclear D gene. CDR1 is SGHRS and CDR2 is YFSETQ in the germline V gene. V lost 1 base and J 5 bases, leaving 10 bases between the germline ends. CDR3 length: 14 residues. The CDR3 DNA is TGCGCCAGCAGCTTGCGGTTGGCCAACAATGAGCAGTTCTTC. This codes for CASSLRLANNEQFF.

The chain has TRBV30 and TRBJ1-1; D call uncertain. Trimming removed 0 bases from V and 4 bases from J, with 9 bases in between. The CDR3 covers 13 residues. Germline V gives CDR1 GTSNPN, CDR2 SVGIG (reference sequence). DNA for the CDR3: TGTGCCTGGAGTGTAAGAGGTGGCACTGAAGCTTTCTTT. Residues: CAWSVRGGTEAFF.

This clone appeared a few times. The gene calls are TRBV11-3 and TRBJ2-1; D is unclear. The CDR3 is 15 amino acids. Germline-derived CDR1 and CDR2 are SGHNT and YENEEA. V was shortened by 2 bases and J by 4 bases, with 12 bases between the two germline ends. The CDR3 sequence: CASSLRGATYNEQFF. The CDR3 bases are TGTGCCAGCAGCTTAAGAGGCGCAACGTACAATGAGCAGTTCTTC.

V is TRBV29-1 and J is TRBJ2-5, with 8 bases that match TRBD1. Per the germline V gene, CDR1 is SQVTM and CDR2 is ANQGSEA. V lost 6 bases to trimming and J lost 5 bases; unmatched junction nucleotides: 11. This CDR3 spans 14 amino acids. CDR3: CSVRGRTGTETQYF. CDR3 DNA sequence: TGCAGCGTCCGGGGGAGGACAGGGACGGAGACCCAGTACTTC.

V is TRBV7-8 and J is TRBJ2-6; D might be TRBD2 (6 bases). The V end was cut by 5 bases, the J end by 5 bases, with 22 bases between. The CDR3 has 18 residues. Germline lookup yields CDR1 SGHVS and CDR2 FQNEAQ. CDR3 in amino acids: CASSPSRDSRLRANVLTF. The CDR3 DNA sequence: TGTGCCAGCAGCCCCTCCCGGGACTCCCGTTTGCGGGCCAACGTCCTGACTTTC.

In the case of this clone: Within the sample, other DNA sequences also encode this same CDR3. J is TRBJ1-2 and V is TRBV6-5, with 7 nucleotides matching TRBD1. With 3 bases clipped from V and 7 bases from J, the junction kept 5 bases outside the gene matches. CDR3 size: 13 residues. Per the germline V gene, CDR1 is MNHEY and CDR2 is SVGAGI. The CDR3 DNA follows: TGTGCCAGCAGTTATGGAGGGGGCGGTGGCTACACCTTC. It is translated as CASSYGGGGGYTF.

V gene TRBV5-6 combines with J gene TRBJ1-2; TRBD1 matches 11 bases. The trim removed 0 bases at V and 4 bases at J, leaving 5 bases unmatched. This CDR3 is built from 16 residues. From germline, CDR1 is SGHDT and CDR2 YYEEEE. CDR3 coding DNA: TGTGCCAGCAGCTTGGGCGGGACAGGGGGAGTCTATGGCTACACCTTC. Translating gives CASSLGGTGGVYGYTF.

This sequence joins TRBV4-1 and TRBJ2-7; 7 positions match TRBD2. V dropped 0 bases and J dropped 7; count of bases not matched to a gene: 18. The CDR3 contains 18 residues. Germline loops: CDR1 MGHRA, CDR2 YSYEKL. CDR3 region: CASSQDRALADQKGEQYF. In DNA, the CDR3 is TGCGCCAGCAGCCAAGATAGGGCCCTAGCGGACCAAAAGGGGGAGCAGTACTTC.

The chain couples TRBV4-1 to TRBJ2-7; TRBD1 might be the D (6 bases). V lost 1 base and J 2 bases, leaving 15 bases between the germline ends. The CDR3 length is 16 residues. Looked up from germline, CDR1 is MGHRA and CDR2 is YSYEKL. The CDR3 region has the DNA TGCGCCAGCAGCCAAGTATACAGGGTCGAGACCTACGAGCAGTACTTC. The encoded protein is CASSQVYRVETYEQYF.

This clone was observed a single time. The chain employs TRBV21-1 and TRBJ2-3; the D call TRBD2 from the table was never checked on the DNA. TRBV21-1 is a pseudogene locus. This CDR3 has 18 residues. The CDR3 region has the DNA TGTGCCAGCAGCGAACGTGGGACTAGCGGGAGTATTCGAGATACGCAGTATTTT. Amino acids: CASSERGTSGSIRDTQYF.

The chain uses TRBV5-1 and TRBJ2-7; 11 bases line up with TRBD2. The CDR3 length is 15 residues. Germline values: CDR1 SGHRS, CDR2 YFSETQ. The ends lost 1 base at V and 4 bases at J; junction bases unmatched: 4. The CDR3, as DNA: TGCGCCAGCAGCTTGCTAGCGGGAGGCGAGTACGAGCAGTACTTC. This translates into CASSLLAGGEYEQYF.

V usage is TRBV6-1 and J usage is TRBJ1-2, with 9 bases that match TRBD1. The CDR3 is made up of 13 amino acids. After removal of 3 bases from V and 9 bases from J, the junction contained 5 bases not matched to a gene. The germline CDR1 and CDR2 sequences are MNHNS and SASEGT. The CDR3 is CASSENGQGSYTF. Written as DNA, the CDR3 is TGTGCCAGCAGTGAGAATGGACAGGGGAGCTACACCTTC.

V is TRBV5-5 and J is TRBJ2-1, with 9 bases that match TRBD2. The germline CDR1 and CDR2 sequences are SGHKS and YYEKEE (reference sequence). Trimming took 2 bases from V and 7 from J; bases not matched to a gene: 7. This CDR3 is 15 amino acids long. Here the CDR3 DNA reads TGTGCCAGCAGCTTAGCTAGCGGGACTTGGAATGAGCAGTTCTTC. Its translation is CASSLASGTWNEQFF.

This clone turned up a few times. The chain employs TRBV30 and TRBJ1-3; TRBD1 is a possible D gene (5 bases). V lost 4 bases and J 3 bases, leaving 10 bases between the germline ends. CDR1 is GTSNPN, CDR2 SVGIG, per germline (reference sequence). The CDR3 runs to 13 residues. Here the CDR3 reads CAWTNQGGNTIYF. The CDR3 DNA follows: TGTGCCTGGACCAACCAGGGTGGAAACACCATATATTTT.

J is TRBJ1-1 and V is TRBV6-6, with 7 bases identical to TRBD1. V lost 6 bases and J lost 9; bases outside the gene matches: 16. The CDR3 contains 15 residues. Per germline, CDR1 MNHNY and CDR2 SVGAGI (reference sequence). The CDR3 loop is CASSRTIFDRDKAFF. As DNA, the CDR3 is TGTGCCAGCAGCCGCACGATATTTGACAGGGATAAAGCTTTCTTT.

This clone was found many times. The CDR3 coding sequence is TGTGCCAGCAGCGTTAGGGGATCATCTGAAGCTTTCTTT. Amino acids: CASSVRGSSEAFF. V is TRBV9 and J is TRBJ1-1, with D possibly being TRBD1 (5 bases). Per germline, CDR1 SGDLS and CDR2 YYNGEE. The CDR3 spans 13 residues. Trimming pared 2 bases from V and 6 bases from J, leaving 11 bases between.

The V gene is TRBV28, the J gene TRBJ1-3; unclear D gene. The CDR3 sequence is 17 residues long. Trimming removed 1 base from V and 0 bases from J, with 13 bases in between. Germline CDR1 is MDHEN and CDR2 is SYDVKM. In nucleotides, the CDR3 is TGTGCCAGCAGTTTATACGCCGCCGGGAGCTCTGGAAACACCATATATTTT. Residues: CASSLYAAGSSGNTIYF.

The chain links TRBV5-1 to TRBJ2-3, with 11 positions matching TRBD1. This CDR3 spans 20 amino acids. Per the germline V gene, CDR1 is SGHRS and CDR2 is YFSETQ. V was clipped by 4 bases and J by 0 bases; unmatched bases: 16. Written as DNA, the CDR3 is TGCGCCAGCAGCCCAGATGGGACAGGGGGAGACATAATTAGCACAGATACGCAGTATTTT. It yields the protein CASSPDGTGGDIISTDTQYF.

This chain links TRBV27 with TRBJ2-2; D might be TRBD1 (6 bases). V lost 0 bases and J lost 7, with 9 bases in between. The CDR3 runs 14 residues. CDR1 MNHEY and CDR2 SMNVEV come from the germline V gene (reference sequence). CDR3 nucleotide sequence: TGTGCCAGCAGTTTATCCTCAGGGGTCGGGGAGCTGTTTTTT. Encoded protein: CASSLSSGVGELFF.